This T cell receptor beta chain was sequenced during a study of T cell repertoires in cytomegalovirus infection. Study context: Recently identified HLA-C-restricted CMV epitopes and well-studied HLA-B-restricted CMV epitopes were used by the study.

TCRdb re-called the reads with MiXCR, one entry per CDR3 protein. The sample gives hundreds of thousands of distinct CDR3 sequences, around a third of which show up once; 15% to 20% is in the top ten. As to this clonotype: Its antigen is as yet unknown.

The CDR3 is 17 amino acids. Germline-derived CDR1 and CDR2 are MNHNS and SASEGT. J was trimmed by 0 bases and V by 5 bases; bases with no gene match: 9. Study-level results: Dominating the ex vivo response were TCR beta clonotypes that were CMV-specific and HLA-C-restricted.

V gene TRBV6-1 combines with J gene TRBJ2-2; 7 bases line up with TRBD1. The clonotype was recovered from a human donor in good health (CMV status not recorded). Some clones in this sample may be carry-over from other donors' samples. The sequencing used cultured PBMCs, collected from culture after CMV antigen stimulation. In nucleotides, the CDR3 is TGTGCCAGCAGTTTTGGAACAGGGGTCGCGAACACCGGGGAGCTGTTTTTT. This encodes CASSFGTGVANTGELFF.